This section outlines one T cell receptor (beta chain) sequence together with its context. Trimming removed 5 bases from V and 4 bases from J, with 11 bases in between. The CDR3 extends over 13 amino acids. The germline gives CDR1 LNHDA, CDR2 SQIVND (reference sequence). Original processing notes: Scientists estimated how many nucleated cells there were by amplifying reference gene primers. The table came from immunoSEQ multiplex PCR; TCRdb's copy has only in-frame clones and leaves some out. Clonal size and the V and J genes are those of that table, whereas D and trimming came from the DNA. This table has fewer than 350,000 clones, about nine tenths appearing once. The data belong to a study of blood T cell repertoires in COVID-19. Study at large: In each case, the material was cDNA or gDNA derived from T cells, B-cell-depleted T cells, or PBMCs.

Seattle enrolled patients during active infection and tracked them longitudinally. The source of this sequence is a woman in her 30s with COVID-19, enrolled during active disease. Sequencing input: peripheral blood. The rearrangement links TRBV19 to TRBJ1-2; tentative D call: TRBD1 (6 bases). The CDR3 sequence is CASSSGGAYGYTF. In DNA, the CDR3 is TGTGCCAGTAGTTCGGGGGGCGCCTATGGCTACACCTTC. The full variable domain, its missing parts supplied by reference TRBV19 and TRBJ1-2, is DGGITQSPKYLFRKEGQNVTLSCEQNLNHDAMYWYRQDPGQGLRLIYYSQIVNDFQKGDIAEGYSVSREKKESFPLTVTSAQKNPTAFYLCASSSGGAYGYTFGSGTRLTVV.